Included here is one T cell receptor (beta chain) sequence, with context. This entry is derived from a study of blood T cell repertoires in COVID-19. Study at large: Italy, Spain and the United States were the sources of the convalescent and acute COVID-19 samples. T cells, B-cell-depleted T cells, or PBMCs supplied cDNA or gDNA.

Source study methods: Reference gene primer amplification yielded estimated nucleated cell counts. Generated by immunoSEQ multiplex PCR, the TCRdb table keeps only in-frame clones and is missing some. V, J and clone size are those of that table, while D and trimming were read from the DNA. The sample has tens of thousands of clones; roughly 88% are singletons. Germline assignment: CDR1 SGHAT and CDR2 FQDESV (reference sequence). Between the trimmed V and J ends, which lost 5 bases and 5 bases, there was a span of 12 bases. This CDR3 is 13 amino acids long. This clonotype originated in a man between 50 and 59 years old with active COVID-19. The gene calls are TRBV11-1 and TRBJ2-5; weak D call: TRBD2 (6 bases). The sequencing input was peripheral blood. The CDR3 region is CASSPWGEETQYF. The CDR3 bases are TGTGCCAGCAGCCCGTGGGGGGAGGAGACCCAGTACTTC.